This T cell receptor (beta chain) was sequenced in a study of blood T cell repertoires in COVID-19. Across the whole study: Specimens from acute and convalescent COVID-19 originated in the United States, Italy and Spain.

Per the authors' pipeline: Scientists estimated how many nucleated cells there were by amplifying reference gene primers. Profiled with immunoSEQ multiplex PCR; TCRdb holds only in-frame clones, not every one. D and trimming were read from the DNA, whereas the V and J calls and clone size are those reported in that table. The sample shows some 190,000 clones, roughly 88% of them seen only once. The CDR3 spans 12 residues. The V end was cut by 5 bases, the J end by 1 base, with 2 bases between. Germline CDR1 and CDR2: KGHDR and SFDVKD. This chain joins TRBV24-1 and TRBJ1-5, with D hard to call. The sequence was collected from a man between 18 and 29 years old with active or convalescent COVID-19. Sequencing was carried out using peripheral blood. The CDR3 here is CATSASNQPQHF. The CDR3 bases are TGTGCCACCAGTGCAAGCAATCAGCCCCAGCATTTT.